This is a list of T cell receptor beta chains from one sample in a study of T cell responses to AZD1222 COVID-19 vaccine. Clones were sequenced by immunoSEQ multiplex PCR, and TCRdb holds only the in-frame ones, with some missing. The sample lists 80,000 to 95,000 clones; 85% to 90% were seen once. This material consisted of peripheral blood, taken on day 0 of AZD1222 vaccination. These receptors originate from an adult in good health. Each CDR3 is given with its conserved first and last residue. A D gene is named only where the DNA matches it firmly.

v_gene: TRBV4-1
j_gene: TRBJ2-7
d_gene: TRBD2
CDR3aa: CASSQQAGGLEQYF

v_gene: TRBV6-5
j_gene: TRBJ1-2
d_gene: NA
CDR3aa: CASSGEGEGYGYTF

v_gene: TRBV7-9
j_gene: TRBJ2-6
d_gene: NA
CDR3aa: CASSPQANRPSGANVLTF

v_gene: TRBV28
j_gene: TRBJ1-5
d_gene: NA
CDR3aa: CASSSKQPQHF

v_gene: TRBV7-3
j_gene: TRBJ2-2
d_gene: NA
CDR3aa: CASSFGGTGELFF

v_gene: TRBV27
j_gene: TRBJ2-7
d_gene: NA
CDR3aa: CASSLGFSYEQYF

v_gene: TRBV5-6
j_gene: TRBJ1-3
d_gene: NA
CDR3aa: CASSLGRADGNTIYF

v_gene: TRBV5-8
j_gene: TRBJ2-5
d_gene: TRBD2
CDR3aa: CAGTGTSVRSQETQYF

v_gene: TRBV19
j_gene: TRBJ1-4
d_gene: NA
CDR3aa: CASSIGPVAFF

v_gene: TRBV30
j_gene: TRBJ1-3
d_gene: NA
CDR3aa: CAWTAGLFGNTIYF

v_gene: TRBV3-1/TRBV3-2
j_gene: TRBJ1-6
d_gene: TRBD1
CDR3aa: CASSQTGGDSPLHF

v_gene: TRBV7-6
j_gene: TRBJ2-5
d_gene: NA
CDR3aa: CASSSLRDIAGQETQYF

v_gene: TRBV5-3
j_gene: TRBJ1-2
d_gene: NA
CDR3aa: CARSPEAEAPYGYTF

v_gene: TRBV5-1
j_gene: TRBJ1-1
d_gene: NA
CDR3aa: CASSLGELNTEAFF

v_gene: TRBV28
j_gene: TRBJ1-5
d_gene: NA
CDR3aa: CASSHRRQYSNQPQHF

v_gene: TRBV28
j_gene: TRBJ1-4
d_gene: NA
CDR3aa: CASSLSRVRLEKLFF

v_gene: TRBV6-5
j_gene: TRBJ1-1
d_gene: NA
CDR3aa: CASSYMTPAAEAFF

v_gene: TRBV11-2
j_gene: TRBJ2-3
d_gene: TRBD2
CDR3aa: CASSLLRGGATDTQYF

v_gene: TRBV3-1/TRBV3-2
j_gene: TRBJ2-4
d_gene: NA
CDR3aa: CASSQEIGSKNIQYF

v_gene: TRBV29-1
j_gene: TRBJ2-7
d_gene: TRBD2
CDR3aa: CSVVRLAGSLPYEQYF

v_gene: TRBV6-5
j_gene: TRBJ1-3
d_gene: NA
CDR3aa: CASSPGPGDTIYF

v_gene: TRBV4-3
j_gene: TRBJ2-7
d_gene: NA
CDR3aa: CASSQDLRGPYEQYF

v_gene: TRBV30
j_gene: TRBJ1-3
d_gene: NA
CDR3aa: CAWDRSSGNTIYF

v_gene: TRBV9
j_gene: TRBJ1-1
d_gene: NA
CDR3aa: CASSVGGDPYTEAFF

v_gene: TRBV2
j_gene: TRBJ2-3
d_gene: TRBD1
CDR3aa: CASSPRTGETDTQYF

v_gene: TRBV7-8
j_gene: TRBJ1-5
d_gene: NA
CDR3aa: CASSLQGYGGQPQHF

v_gene: TRBV11-2
j_gene: TRBJ1-1
d_gene: NA
CDR3aa: CASSYTGSGTEAFF

v_gene: TRBV7-8
j_gene: TRBJ1-5
d_gene: TRBD1
CDR3aa: CASSHGTDTNQPQHF

v_gene: TRBV6-5
j_gene: TRBJ2-4
d_gene: NA
CDR3aa: CASSLSRSGNIQYF

v_gene: TRBV9
j_gene: TRBJ1-2
d_gene: NA
CDR3aa: CASSSDGPRRYTF

v_gene: TRBV7-3
j_gene: TRBJ1-2
d_gene: NA
CDR3aa: CASSLGGEGYTF

v_gene: TRBV6-2/TRBV6-3
j_gene: TRBJ2-7
d_gene: TRBD2
CDR3aa: CASSRLAGAPYEQYF

v_gene: TRBV5-8
j_gene: TRBJ1-6
d_gene: TRBD1
CDR3aa: CASSFRAGGNSPLHF

v_gene: TRBV2
j_gene: TRBJ2-7
d_gene: NA
CDR3aa: CASTEPGARSSYEQYF

v_gene: TRBV7-9
j_gene: TRBJ2-7
d_gene: NA
CDR3aa: CASSPPGDHEQYF

v_gene: TRBV6-5
j_gene: TRBJ1-2
d_gene: TRBD1
CDR3aa: CASSLTGEANYGYTF